The 4 T cell receptor beta chains below all came from one sample that was sequenced in a study of beta chain features in type 1 diabetes. Study conclusions and caveats: All four CD4+ subsets from Type 1 diabetes patients carried moderately but significantly shorter TCRB CDR3s.

Their target antigens are unknown. The investigators reverse transcribed all of the isolated RNA, so they sequenced expressed TCRB transcripts. Clones were read by immunoSEQ multiplex PCR, and TCRdb kept only the in-frame ones, dropping some. The data hold 300,000 to 350,000 clones, with about a tenth observed a single time. The specimen was central memory CD4+ T cells from blood. The receptors were gathered from a man aged 25-40 years with type 1 diabetes.

The chain carries TRBV18 and TRBJ1-2; 8 bases agree with TRBD1. This CDR3 comprises 14 residues. Germline lookup yields CDR1 KGHSH and CDR2 LQKENI. V lost 0 bases and J lost 7; bases outside the gene matches: 4. The CDR3 nucleotides are TGTGCCAGCTCACCACCGGGACAGGTAGTTGGCTACACCTTC. Residues: CASSPPGQVVGYTF.

A note on this clone: The germline gene is not matched at one end of the junction; a read error may be the cause. The V call is TRBV28, the J call TRBJ1-1, with 8 nucleotides matching TRBD1. Germline V gene sequence: CDR1 MDHEN, CDR2 SYDVKM. This CDR3 is 14 amino acids long. The CDR3 reads CASSPYTDGQGTPF. The CDR3 nucleotides read TGTGCCAGCAGTCCTTACACTGACGGACAGGGAACGCCATTT. Based on the CDR3 plus reference TRBV28 and TRBJ1-1, the full variable domain is DVKVTQSSRYLVKRTGEKVFLECVQDMDHENMFWYRQDPGLGLRLIYFSYDVKMKEKGDIPEGYSVSREKKERFSLILESASTNQTSMYLCASSPYTDGQGTPFGQGTRLTVV.

This clone has ten or more counts. This chain uses TRBV10-3 with TRBJ1-1; the D gene is possibly TRBD1 (6 bases). There are 12 residues in the CDR3. Trimming shortened V by 4 bases and J by 3 bases, and 6 bases separated the two germline ends. Germline V gene data show CDR1 as ENHRY and CDR2 as SYGVKD. CDR3 residues: CAISAGDTEAFF. CDR3 nucleotide sequence: TGTGCCATCAGTGCAGGGGACACTGAAGCTTTCTTT.

The chain carries TRBV29-1 and TRBJ1-1; 10 bases are shared with TRBD1. Germline CDR1 is SQVTM and CDR2 is ANQGSEA. V lost 6 bases, J lost 3 bases, and 10 bases stayed unmatched. This CDR3 has 15 residues. The DNA for the CDR3 is TGCAGCGTCGACCAACGGACAGGGGGGGACACTGAAGCTTTCTTT. Protein sequence: CSVDQRTGGDTEAFF.